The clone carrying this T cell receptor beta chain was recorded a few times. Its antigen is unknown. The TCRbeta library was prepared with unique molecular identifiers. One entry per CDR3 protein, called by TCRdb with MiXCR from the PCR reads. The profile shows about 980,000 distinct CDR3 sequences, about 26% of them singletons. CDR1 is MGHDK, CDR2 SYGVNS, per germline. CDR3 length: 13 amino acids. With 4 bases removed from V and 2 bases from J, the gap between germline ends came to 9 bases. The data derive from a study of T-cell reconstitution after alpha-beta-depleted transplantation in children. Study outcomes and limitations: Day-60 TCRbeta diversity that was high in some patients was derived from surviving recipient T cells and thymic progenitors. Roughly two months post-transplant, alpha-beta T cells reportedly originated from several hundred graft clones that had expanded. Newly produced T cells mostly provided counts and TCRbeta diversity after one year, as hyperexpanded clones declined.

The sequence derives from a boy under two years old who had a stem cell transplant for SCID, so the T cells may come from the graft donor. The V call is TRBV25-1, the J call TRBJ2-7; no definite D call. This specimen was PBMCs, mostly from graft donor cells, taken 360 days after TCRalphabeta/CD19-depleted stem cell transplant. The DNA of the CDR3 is TGTGCCAGCAGTGCTGACGCACCCTACGAGCAGTACTTC. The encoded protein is CASSADAPYEQYF.